This TCR beta chain stems from a study of blood T cell repertoires in COVID-19. Across the whole study: PBMCs, B-cell-depleted T cells, or T cells provided the cDNA or gDNA that made up the material.

Points on this clone: Other DNA sequences of this sample code for an identical CDR3.

Per germline, CDR1 SEHNR and CDR2 FQNEAQ (reference sequence). The CDR3 runs to 14 residues. The V gene end was trimmed by 3 bases and the J gene end by 2 bases; junction bases not matched to a gene: 2. The cohort comprised adults aged roughly 18 to 95 years residing in approximately 25 US areas. The protocol was immunoSEQ multiplex PCR, while the TCRdb copy is restricted to in-frame clones and leaves out a portion. The table includes roughly 220,000 clones, 85% to 90% detected once. V and J are TRBV7-9 and TRBJ2-7; TRBD1 aligns across 9 bases. Sequencing was carried out using PBMCs or T cells enriched from blood (not recorded which). This clonotype originated in a woman in her 50s with acute COVID-19. The CDR3 sequence is CASSFGTGTYEQYF. CDR3 DNA: TGTGCCAGCAGCTTTGGGACAGGGACCTACGAGCAGTACTTC.